This record concerns one T cell receptor beta chain sequence. Its cognate antigen is unknown. CDR1 and CDR2 from the germline V gene are SGHVS and FQNEAQ. The junction had 7 bases not matched to a gene; V was cut back by 3 bases and J by 6 bases. The CDR3 totals 16 residues. This specimen belongs to a study of memory CD8 T cells in hepatitis C reinfection. The study's findings and limits: With four or five donors, public clonotype conclusions could not be definitive.

Stated time point: pre-reinfection, 55 to 20 weeks before reinfection detection. No in vitro expansion preceded TCR sequencing of the sorted cells. Only in-frame clones appear in the TCRdb table, and some are missing; sequencing was by immunoSEQ multiplex PCR. The sample includes tens of thousands of clones, 89% of them seen just once. V is TRBV7-8 and J is TRBJ2-3; 12 bases are a match to TRBD2. The TCR originated in a man younger than 35 with hepatitis C virus infection. Sequenced material: naive CD8+ T cells sorted from blood. CDR3 in DNA: TGTGCCAGCAGCTTGGCTAGCGGGGGGGCCGGGGATACGCAGTATTTT. Translation gives CASSLASGGAGDTQYF.